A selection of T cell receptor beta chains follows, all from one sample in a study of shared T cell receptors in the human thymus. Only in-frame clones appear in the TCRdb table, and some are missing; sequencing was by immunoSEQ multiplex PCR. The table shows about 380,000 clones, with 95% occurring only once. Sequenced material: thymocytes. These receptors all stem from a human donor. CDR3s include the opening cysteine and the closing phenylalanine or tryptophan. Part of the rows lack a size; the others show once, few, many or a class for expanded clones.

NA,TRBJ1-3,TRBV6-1,CASSEARGAQENTIYF
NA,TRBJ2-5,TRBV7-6,CASSLALNRDYETQYF
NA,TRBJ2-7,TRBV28,CASSPGQPPSYEQYF
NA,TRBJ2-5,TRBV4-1,CASSRLLVAGGGETQYF
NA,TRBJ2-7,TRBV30,CAWMGSSGKVPYEQYF
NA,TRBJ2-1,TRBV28,CASSFNPHVTTTYNEQFF
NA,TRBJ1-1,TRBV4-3,CASSQGQGMNTEAFF
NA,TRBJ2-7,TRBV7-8,CASSLGDRGPYEQYF
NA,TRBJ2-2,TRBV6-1,CASSDGRDTCAPAELFF
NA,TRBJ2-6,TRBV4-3,CASSQDGVGDREHSGANVLTF
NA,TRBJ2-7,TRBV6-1,CASTPPGPGAYEQYF
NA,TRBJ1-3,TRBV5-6,CASSPRADRGFSGNTIYF
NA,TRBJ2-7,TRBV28,CASSPLALRGVYEQYF
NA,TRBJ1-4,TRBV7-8,CASSPSDREPNEKLFF
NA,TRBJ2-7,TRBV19,CASSIDPDGVYEQYF
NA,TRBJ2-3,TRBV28,CASSLSPLAGGPGGMVDTQYF
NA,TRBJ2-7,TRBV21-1,CASSKEGRASYEQYF
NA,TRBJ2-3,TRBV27,CASSSPRAGGYTDTQYF
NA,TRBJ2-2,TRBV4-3,CASRPTGRKTGELFF
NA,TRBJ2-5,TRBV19,CASSIDPRGTQETQYF
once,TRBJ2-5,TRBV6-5,CASSFGPQETQYF
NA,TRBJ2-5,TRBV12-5,CASGLTSTGGDGETQYF
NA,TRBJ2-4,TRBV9,CASGGRPGNIQYF
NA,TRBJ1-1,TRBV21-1,CASSPMARDRANTEAFF
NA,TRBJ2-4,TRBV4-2,CASSKAGRRVEDIQYF
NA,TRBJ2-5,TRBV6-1,CASVGQETQYF
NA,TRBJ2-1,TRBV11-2,CASSSNRSPSYNEQFF
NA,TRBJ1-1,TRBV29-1,CSVEAGPGGDGTEAFF
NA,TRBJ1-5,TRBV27,CASSTGRGNQPQHF
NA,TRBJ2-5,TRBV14,CASSQEDRPARETQYF
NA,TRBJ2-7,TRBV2,CASSEQGPAYEQYF
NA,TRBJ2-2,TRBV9,CASSVATDGLADTGELFF
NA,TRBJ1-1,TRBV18,CASSPPWRVGGAEAFF
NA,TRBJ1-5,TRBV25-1,CATSRGGHSNQPQHF
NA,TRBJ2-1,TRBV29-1,CSVATGGYNEQFF
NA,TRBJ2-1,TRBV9,CASSVAGSGSVRFF
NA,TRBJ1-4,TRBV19,CASKPSRGRKKLFF
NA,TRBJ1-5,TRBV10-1,CASSPGDQPQHF
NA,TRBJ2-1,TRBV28,CASSLRDFDNEQFF
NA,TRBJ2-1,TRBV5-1,CASSLAGVSYNEQFF
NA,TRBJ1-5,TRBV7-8,CASSPGGAGNQPQHF
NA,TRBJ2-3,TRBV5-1,CASSVGTDTQYF